The present TCR beta chain was sequenced within a study of blood T cell repertoires in COVID-19. Per the original methods: Estimated nucleated cell counts came from reference gene primer amplification. The table came from immunoSEQ multiplex PCR; TCRdb's copy has only in-frame clones and leaves some out. V and J calls and clone size come straight from that table; D and trimming were deduced from the DNA. The table includes 200,000 to 250,000 clones, roughly 82% detected once. This clone was found many times. Germline V gene lookup returns CDR1 SNHLY and CDR2 FYNNEI. With 7 bases clipped from V and 6 bases from J, the junction kept 12 bases outside the gene matches. The CDR3 has 15 residues.

Specimen: PBMCs or T cells enriched from blood (not recorded which). The chain links TRBV2 to TRBJ1-2, with 9 bases matching TRBD1. The clonotype originates from a woman between 45 and 65 years old who had recovered from COVID-19. Here the CDR3 DNA reads TGTGCCAGCATAGGGACAGGGACCCTGGGTGATGGCTACACCTTC. It translates to CASIGTGTLGDGYTF.